One and the same sample provided the 17 T cell receptor beta chains below, sequenced in a study of T cells in Graves' hyperthyroidism and ophthalmopathy. From RNA transcripts, TCR beta CDR3 regions were amplified. Carried out on the TCR CDR3, a first-round RT-PCR used the HTBI primer set. TCRdb reanalysed the multiplex PCR reads using MiXCR and keeps one entry per CDR3 protein. The data show about 300,000 distinct CDR3 sequences, with roughly 19% seen just once and under 40% held by the top ten. The sample taken for sequencing was blood. Source of these receptors: a man in his fifties or sixties with Graves' ophthalmopathy.

The rearrangement uses TRBV12-3 or TRBV12-4 and TRBJ1-2, with a weak D call TRBD1 (5 bases). CDR3 size: 15 residues. V was clipped by 7 bases and J by 3 bases, with 18 bases between them. DNA of the CDR3: TGTGCCAGCACCCCGAGGACGGGGGGTTACTATGGCTACACCTTC. Encoded protein: CASTPRTGGYYGYTF.

This clonotype was seen a few times. At one end, the junction sequence differs from germline, possibly due to a read error. The genes are TRBV28 and TRBJ1-4; a weak D match, TRBD1 (5 bases). Germline V lookup: CDR1 MDHEN, CDR2 SYDVKM. The CDR3 sequence is 15 residues long. CDR3 sequence (DNA): TGTACCAGCAGTTCGGCGTTGGGGCGGCAGGAAAAACTGTTTTTT. It encodes CTSSSALGRQEKLFF.

This sequence joins TRBV14 and TRBJ2-1, with D tentatively TRBD2 (6 bases). The CDR3 is 18 amino acids. Looked up from germline, CDR1 is SGHDN and CDR2 is FVKESK. V lost 0 bases to trimming and J lost 6 bases, with 21 bases between them. In nucleotides, the CDR3 is TGTGCCAGCAGCCAAGATCGCCGGGGCGTAGCGGTGTCCAATGAGCAGTTCTTC. Translated, it gives CASSQDRRGVAVSNEQFF.

This rearrangement joins TRBV6-1 to TRBJ2-2; maybe TRBD1 (6 bases). CDR3 length: 15 amino acids. V lost 7 bases and J lost 0, with 12 bases in between. The germline V gene encodes CDR1 MNHNS and CDR2 SASEGT. The CDR3 DNA sequence: TGTGCCAGCACCAGGGGCCCTACGAACACCGGGGAGCTGTTTTTT. It codes for CASTRGPTNTGELFF.

This clonotype was seen at least ten times. The V and J genes are TRBV11-2 and TRBJ2-2; no definite D call. Trimming pared 2 bases from V and 7 bases from J, leaving 8 bases between. From germline, CDR1 is SGHAT and CDR2 FQNNGV. CDR3 length: 13 residues. Written as DNA, the CDR3 is TGTGCCAGCAGCTTATCGGTCGACGGGGAGCTGTTTTTT. This codes for CASSLSVDGELFF.

This sequence joins TRBV15 and TRBJ2-3, with D maybe TRBD1 (5 bases). V shed 3 bases and J shed 0 bases, with 16 bases lying between them. Germline-derived CDR1 and CDR2 are LNHNV and YYDKDF (reference sequence). The CDR3 has 17 amino acids. CDR3 in DNA: TGTGCCACCAGCAGGGCCCTGGGGCGGAGTAGCACAGATACGCAGTATTTT. This codes for CATSRALGRSSTDTQYF. The full variable domain, in which reference TRBV15 and TRBJ2-3 provide the parts outside the CDR3, is DAMVIQNPRYQVTQFGKPVTLSCSQTLNHNVMYWYQQKSSQAPKLLFHYYDKDFNNEADTPDNFQSRRPNTSFCFLDIRSPGLGDTAMYLCATSRALGRSSTDTQYFGPGTRLTVL.

The CDR3 region has the DNA TGCAGTGCTAGCCGGTCAGGGGTCGAGACCCAGTACTTC. It encodes CSASRSGVETQYF. The chain is built from TRBV20-1 and TRBJ2-5; tentative D call: TRBD1 (6 bases). The germline gives CDR1 DFQATT, CDR2 SNEGSKA (reference sequence). Trimming took 3 bases from V and 5 from J, leaving 13 bases between them. This CDR3 has 13 residues.

Ten or more counts support this clonotype. The CDR3 is CASNPSGVYNEQFF. The CDR3 DNA sequence: TGTGCCAGCAACCCTAGCGGGGTTTACAATGAGCAGTTCTTC. The chain has TRBV6-1 and TRBJ2-1; 9 bases align to TRBD2. CDR3 length: 14 residues. The V gene's germline CDR1 is MNHNS and CDR2 SASEGT. With 7 bases clipped from V and 4 bases from J, the junction kept 5 bases outside the gene matches.

This clonotype was counted ten times or more. The rearrangement joins TRBV7-9 to TRBJ1-1; possibly TRBD1 for D (5 bases). Germline values: CDR1 SEHNR, CDR2 FQNEAQ (reference sequence). Between the trimmed V and J ends, which lost 6 bases and 1 base, there was a span of 9 bases. The CDR3 spans 13 residues. The CDR3 region has the DNA TGTGCCAGCAGTGGTCAGGGGAACACTGAAGCTTTCTTT. It is translated as CASSGQGNTEAFF.

This clonotype showed up many times. The gene calls are TRBV10-3 and TRBJ2-3; no firm D call. The V and J ends lost 0 bases and 2 bases respectively, with 9 bases between them. The germline V gene encodes CDR1 ENHRY and CDR2 SYGVKD. The CDR3 consists of 15 residues. The DNA of the CDR3 is TGTGCCATCAGTGAGTCACAGACTGACACAGATACGCAGTATTTT. It encodes CAISESQTDTDTQYF.

As for this clonotype: The junction shows a germline mismatch at one end, possibly a read error. The V and J genes are TRBV7-8 and TRBJ2-7; weak D call: TRBD2 (6 bases). This CDR3 is 13 amino acids long. The germline gives CDR1 SGHVS, CDR2 FQNEAQ. This CDR3 reads CPSSFSGSYEQYF. Here the CDR3 DNA reads TGTCCCAGCAGCTTTTCCGGGAGCTACGAGCAGTACTTC.

This clonotype was detected ten times or more. V and J are TRBV11-2 and TRBJ2-7; 10 nucleotides match TRBD1. J was trimmed by 4 bases and V by 4 bases; bases with no gene match: 10. Germline assignment: CDR1 SGHAT and CDR2 FQNNGV. CDR3 size: 16 residues. CDR3 residues: CASSSQTRTGGYEQYF. CDR3 nucleotide sequence: TGTGCCAGCAGCTCCCAAACCCGGACAGGGGGGTACGAGCAGTACTTC.

This clonotype was observed at least ten times. The V gene is TRBV30, the J gene TRBJ2-1; 12 nucleotides align to TRBD2. This CDR3 contains 14 residues. The V and J ends lost 3 bases and 4 bases, in that order; junction bases with no gene match: 1. CDR1 is GTSNPN, CDR2 SVGIG, per germline (reference sequence). The CDR3 bases are TGTGCCTGGAGGACTAGCGGGAGTTACAATGAGCAGTTCTTC. It codes for CAWRTSGSYNEQFF.

The rearrangement uses TRBV20-1 and TRBJ2-6; D possibly corresponds to TRBD1 (6 bases). V lost 1 base and J 14 bases, leaving 15 bases between the germline ends. Germline assignment: CDR1 DFQATT and CDR2 SNEGSKA (reference sequence). There are 13 residues in the CDR3. The CDR3 DNA reads TGCAGTGCTAGAGCCGCGGACAGCCCTCTCCTGACTTTC. It specifies CSARAADSPLLTF.

The chain couples TRBV11-2 to TRBJ2-7, with D maybe TRBD1 (5 bases). V shed 5 bases and J shed 2 bases, with 16 bases lying between them. Germline V CDR1 and CDR2: SGHAT, FQNNGV. The CDR3 is 15 amino acids. The CDR3 DNA follows: TGTGCCAGCAGCCTGCAGGGCTCACGGGCCTACGAGCAGTACTTC. This codes for CASSLQGSRAYEQYF.

There are many counts of this clonotype. This chain joins TRBV3-1 and TRBJ2-3; D unresolved. The V and J ends lost 4 bases and 3 bases respectively, with 14 bases between them. The CDR3 is 15 residues long. Germline CDR1 is LGHDT and CDR2 is YNNKEL (reference sequence). The CDR3 DNA is TGTGCCAGCAGCCCAGCGCCCGGGCGAACAGATACGCAGTATTTT. Amino acid sequence: CASSPAPGRTDTQYF.

This clonotype occurred a few times. The chain recombines TRBV10-3 with TRBJ2-3; D not resolved. Deletions cut 10 bases from V and 2 bases from J, with 16 bases between. Germline V gives CDR1 ENHRY, CDR2 SYGVKD. The CDR3 totals 14 residues. CDR3 sequence: CATGSLTSTDTQYF. CDR3 coding DNA: TGTGCCACCGGATCTCTGACATCCACAGATACGCAGTATTTT.